Shown below are 30 T cell receptor beta chains from a single sample sequenced in a study of cytomegalovirus exposure and HLA in healthy donors. PCR involved 60 Vbeta and 13 Jbeta primers. Generated by immunoSEQ multiplex PCR, the TCRdb table keeps only in-frame clones and is missing some. The sample includes some 100,000 clones, 76% seen only once; the top ten take roughly 4%. Input material: PBMCs. These receptors were collected from a man between 40 and 49 years old in good health and CMV-seronegative.

The sample holds a few counts of this clone. The chain recombines TRBV28 with TRBJ2-2; D is possibly TRBD1 (5 bases). Trimming removed 2 bases from V and 6 bases from J, with 16 bases in between. CDR3 length: 16 residues. Looked up from germline, CDR1 is MDHEN and CDR2 is SYDVKM. The CDR3 sequence is CASSLTQVFASGELFF. CDR3 DNA sequence: TGTGCCAGCAGTTTAACACAGGTATTCGCATCCGGGGAGCTGTTTTTT.

This clone was seen once. J is TRBJ2-1 and V is TRBV7-9; D remains unclear. The germline V gene has CDR1 SEHNR and CDR2 FQNEAQ (reference sequence). Trimming removed 1 base from V and 0 bases from J, with 7 bases in between. This CDR3 contains 15 residues. The CDR3 loop reads CASSLGSGSYNEQFF. CDR3 coding DNA: TGTGCCAGCAGCTTAGGTTCGGGCTCCTACAATGAGCAGTTCTTC.

The chain is built from TRBV5-5 and TRBJ1-5; D may be TRBD1 (5 bases). Trimming cost V 5 bases and J 6 bases, with 12 bases left between them. Germline-derived CDR1 and CDR2 are SGHKS and YYEKEE (reference sequence). The CDR3 contains 13 residues. The CDR3 spells CASSPGGSQPQHF. The DNA of the CDR3 is TGTGCCAGCAGTCCCGGGGGTAGTCAGCCCCAGCATTTT.

The V call is TRBV6-4, the J call TRBJ1-6; D is possibly TRBD1 (5 bases). The CDR3 covers 16 residues. Germline CDR1 MRHNA, CDR2 SNTAGT. The V end was cut by 6 bases, the J end by 4 bases, with 16 bases between. CDR3 region: CASRTRELDYNSPLHF. The CDR3 bases are TGTGCCAGCAGAACCAGGGAATTGGATTATAATTCACCCCTCCACTTT.

V and J are TRBV7-8 and TRBJ1-4, with 7 bases lining up with TRBD1. There are 14 residues in the CDR3. Losses at the gene ends were 3 bases for V and 8 bases for J; bases not matched to a gene: 6. Germline CDR1 is SGHVS and CDR2 is FQNEAQ. Here the CDR3 reads CASSLSRGREKLFF. The CDR3 DNA is TGTGCCAGCAGCTTGAGCAGGGGGAGGGAAAAACTGTTTTTT.

This chain uses TRBV10-2 with TRBJ1-5; maybe TRBD1 (5 bases). There are 14 residues in the CDR3. The V gene's germline CDR1 is WSHSY and CDR2 SAAADI. Trimming took 3 bases from V and 4 from J, leaving 10 bases between them. This CDR3 reads CASSDVRGNQPQHF. CDR3 DNA: TGCGCCAGCAGTGATGTTCGGGGGAATCAGCCCCAGCATTTT.

The V call is TRBV7-2, the J call TRBJ1-2; 11 positions agree with TRBD1. Germline V gene sequence: CDR1 SGHTA, CDR2 FQGNSA. V lost 2 bases to trimming and J lost 5 bases; unmatched junction nucleotides: 4. This CDR3 contains 15 residues. The CDR3 DNA is TGTGCCAGCAGCTTAAGCGGGACAGGGGGATATGGCTACACCTTC. Its protein is CASSLSGTGGYGYTF.

This clone came up once. This rearrangement joins TRBV7-2 to TRBJ1-2; tentative D call: TRBD1 (6 bases). Germline values: CDR1 SGHTA, CDR2 FQGNSA. The V end lost 4 bases, the J end lost 8 bases, and 11 bases lay between the germline ends. This CDR3 is built from 12 residues. CDR3 amino acids: CASSSNREGYTF. The CDR3, as DNA: TGTGCCAGCAGCTCCAACAGGGAAGGCTACACCTTC. Filled out from reference TRBV7-2 and TRBJ1-2, the complete variable domain reads GAGVSQSPSNKVTEKGKDVELRCDPISGHTALYWYRQSLGQGLEFLIYFQGNSAPDKSGLPSDRFSAERTGGSVSTLTIQRTQQEDSAVYLCASSSNREGYTFGSGTRLTVV.

The chain employs TRBV19 and TRBJ1-5; D is possibly TRBD1 (6 bases). Per the germline V gene, CDR1 is LNHDA and CDR2 is SQIVND (reference sequence). Trimming removed 7 bases from V and 7 bases from J, with 26 bases in between. The CDR3 runs to 17 residues. DNA for the CDR3: TGTGCCAGTACCGACCATGGGGGGGCCCTGGTGGGGCAGCCCCAGCATTTT. Translated: CASTDHGGALVGQPQHF.

The rearrangement joins TRBV10-2 to TRBJ2-7; 9 bases map to TRBD2. The germline V gene encodes CDR1 WSHSY and CDR2 SAAADI. The CDR3 length is 12 residues. After removal of 8 bases from V and 3 bases from J, the junction contained 2 bases not matched to a gene. The CDR3 nucleotides are TGCGCCAGCGGGACTAGCTTCTACGAGCAGTACTTC. It translates to CASGTSFYEQYF.

This clone was counted only a few times. The chain has TRBV7-9 and TRBJ2-3, with D hard to call. The V gene's germline CDR1 is SEHNR and CDR2 FQNEAQ (reference sequence). The CDR3 is made up of 18 amino acids. V dropped 3 bases and J dropped 2 bases, with 21 bases sitting between them. Written as DNA, the CDR3 is TGTGCCAGCAGCTTGGAAGAAGCAACAGCTTTTAACACAGATACGCAGTATTTT. Translation gives CASSLEEATAFNTDTQYF.

The chain is built from TRBV9 and TRBJ2-3, with D possibly being TRBD1 (6 bases). This CDR3 is 13 amino acids long. V gave up 3 bases and J gave up 6 bases, with 11 bases separating them. Germline CDR1 and CDR2: SGDLS and YYNGEE. CDR3 sequence: CASSGNTGDTQYF. The CDR3 DNA follows: TGTGCCAGCAGCGGGAATACAGGGGATACGCAGTATTTT.

CDR3 in amino acids: CASRYGHASGEKLFF. The CDR3 DNA is TGTGCCAGCAGGTACGGACATGCCTCTGGTGAAAAACTGTTTTTT. The chain carries TRBV11-1 and TRBJ1-4; a possible D gene is TRBD1 (5 bases). The CDR3 spans 15 residues. V was pared by 6 bases and J by 7 bases, with 18 bases between. CDR1 is SGHAT and CDR2 is FQDESV in the germline V gene (reference sequence).

The V gene is TRBV5-1, the J gene TRBJ1-1; D perhaps matches TRBD1 (5 bases). The V end was cut by 1 base, the J end by 1 base, with 20 bases between. The CDR3 loop spans 18 amino acids. CDR1 and CDR2 (germline): SGHRS, YFSETQ. CDR3 bases: TGCGCCAGCAGCTTGCCAGGGTATGATTCCTTGGGGAACACTGAAGCTTTCTTT. Encoded protein: CASSLPGYDSLGNTEAFF.

V and J are TRBV6-4 and TRBJ2-2; D is ambiguous. The CDR3 spans 13 residues. Germline-derived CDR1 and CDR2 are MRHNA and SNTAGT. V was pared by 4 bases and J by 1 base, with 4 bases between. In DNA form, the CDR3 reads TGTGCCAGCAGTGCGGGGAACACCGGGGAGCTGTTTTTT. Protein product: CASSAGNTGELFF.

This clone was found once. V gene TRBV19 combines with J gene TRBJ2-7; D possibly corresponds to TRBD2 (6 bases). Looked up from germline, CDR1 is LNHDA and CDR2 is SQIVND (reference sequence). The CDR3 runs to 14 residues. Trimming removed 2 bases at V and 4 bases at J, with 12 bases between. The CDR3 spells CASSIQGGQYEQYF. The CDR3 DNA sequence: TGTGCCAGTAGTATACAGGGAGGTCAGTACGAGCAGTACTTC.

The chain has TRBV19 and TRBJ1-3, with no clear D. Germline V gene sequence: CDR1 LNHDA, CDR2 SQIVND (reference sequence). Trimming cost V 3 bases and J 10 bases, with 10 bases left between them. The CDR3 has 12 residues. CDR3 amino acids: CASSMPRRTIYF. The CDR3 DNA is TGTGCCAGTAGTATGCCCCGGAGAACCATATATTTT.

The V call is TRBV5-1, the J call TRBJ2-7, with 8 nucleotides matching TRBD1. The ends lost 2 bases at V and 3 bases at J; junction bases unmatched: 4. CDR3 size: 14 residues. Germline-derived CDR1 and CDR2 are SGHRS and YFSETQ. The CDR3 loop is CASSLGQGYYEQYF. The CDR3 nucleotides are TGCGCCAGCAGCTTAGGACAGGGCTACTACGAGCAGTACTTC.

The genes are TRBV7-8 and TRBJ2-7; 10 nucleotides align to TRBD1. V was pared by 1 base and J by 7 bases, with 7 bases of the junction left unmatched. Germline V gene lookup returns CDR1 SGHVS and CDR2 FQNEAQ. The CDR3 runs 15 residues. CDR3 coding DNA: TGTGCCAGCAGCTTAGGACGGGACAGGGGCGGGGAGCAGTACGTC. Residues: CASSLGRDRGGEQYV.

This clone was seen a single time. The gene calls are TRBV27 and TRBJ2-3; D is perhaps TRBD2 (7 bases). The CDR3 sequence is 15 residues long. V was pared by 7 bases and J by 4 bases, with 18 bases between. Germline loops: CDR1 MNHEY, CDR2 SMNVEV (reference sequence). CDR3 in DNA: TGTGCCAGCACCCTCGGGGGGCTTATGGCAGATACGCAGTATTTT. Translation: CASTLGGLMADTQYF.

The genes are TRBV2 and TRBJ2-6, with a tentative D call TRBD2 (6 bases). Germline lookup yields CDR1 SNHLY and CDR2 FYNNEI. The ends were cut back, 5 bases at V and 1 base at J, with 12 bases in the middle. CDR3 length equals 16 residues. The CDR3: CASSLGGRSGANVLTF. CDR3 in DNA: TGTGCCAGCAGTCTAGGAGGGAGGTCTGGGGCCAACGTCCTGACTTTC. Together with reference TRBV2 and TRBJ2-6, the CDR3 gives the full variable domain: EPEVTQTPSHQVTQMGQEVILRCVPISNHLYFYWYRQILGQKVEFLVSFYNNEISEKSEIFDDQFSVERPDGSNFTLKIRSTKLEDSAMYFCASSLGGRSGANVLTFGAGSRLTVL.

The gene calls are TRBV5-4 and TRBJ1-6; D possibly corresponds to TRBD1 (5 bases). Trimming took off 4 bases at V and 12 bases at J, with 11 bases between the two ends. This CDR3 spans 12 amino acids. Germline V gene data show CDR1 as SGHNT and CDR2 as YYREEE (reference sequence). The CDR3 sequence: CASSQGGEPLHF. Written as DNA, the CDR3 is TGTGCCAGCAGCCAGGGAGGGGAACCCCTCCACTTT.

The chain is built from TRBV28 and TRBJ1-6; 8 bases are shared with TRBD1. The CDR3 is 16 amino acids. The V gene end was trimmed by 5 bases and the J gene end by 7 bases; junction bases not matched to a gene: 10. Looked up from germline, CDR1 is MDHEN and CDR2 is SYDVKM. CDR3 sequence reads: CASSPDRGRLNSPLHF. As DNA, the CDR3 is TGTGCCAGCAGTCCTGACAGGGGAAGGCTAAATTCACCCCTCCACTTT.

The J gene is TRBJ2-1, the V gene TRBV5-1; 13 nucleotides agree with TRBD2. Germline CDR1 and CDR2: SGHRS and YFSETQ. The V segment lost 1 base and the J segment 6 bases; nucleotides outside the gene matches: 1. There are 15 residues in the CDR3. CDR3 region: CASSLTSGGVNEQFF. The CDR3, as DNA: TGCGCCAGCAGCTTGACTAGCGGGGGGGTCAATGAGCAGTTCTTC.

The chain is built from TRBV6-5 and TRBJ2-2; D perhaps matches TRBD1 (6 bases). CDR1 and CDR2 (germline): MNHEY, SVGAGI. Trimming took 6 bases from V and 4 from J, leaving 12 bases between them. This CDR3 comprises 14 residues. CDR3 DNA sequence: TGTGCCAGCAGAACTCCACAGGGCACCGGGGAGCTGTTTTTT. Amino acid sequence: CASRTPQGTGELFF.

CDR3 DNA sequence: TGTGCCAGCAGCTTAGGGAGGCCTCCGGGTGATGGCTACACCTTC. Translating it yields CASSLGRPPGDGYTF. The V and J genes are TRBV7-2 and TRBJ1-2, with D unclear. V was trimmed by 1 base and J by 6 bases, leaving 15 bases between them. This CDR3 is 15 amino acids long. Germline CDR1 is SGHTA and CDR2 is FQGNSA.

The CDR3 spells CASRDQDNYGYTF. CDR3 nucleotides: TGTGCCAGCAGAGATCAGGATAACTATGGCTACACCTTC. The V call is TRBV6-1, the J call TRBJ1-2; D is uncertain. Per germline, CDR1 MNHNS and CDR2 SASEGT. This CDR3 region has 13 residues. The ends were cut back, 6 bases at V and 1 base at J, with 9 bases in the middle.

The chain carries TRBV7-8 and TRBJ1-1; TRBD1 aligns across 7 bases. Looked up from germline, CDR1 is SGHVS and CDR2 is FQNEAQ. CDR3 length: 15 residues. Trimming removed 5 bases from V and 0 bases from J; junction bases left unmatched: 6. The CDR3 protein is CASSRGQNMNTEAFF. The CDR3 coding sequence is TGTGCCAGCAGCAGGGGACAGAACATGAACACTGAAGCTTTCTTT.

V is TRBV5-6 and J is TRBJ2-2; 14 positions match TRBD2. The CDR3 sequence is 18 residues long. Germline loops: CDR1 SGHDT, CDR2 YYEEEE. V was clipped by 4 bases and J by 3 bases; unmatched bases: 8. The CDR3 protein is CASSRETSGGAYTGELFF. CDR3 nucleotide sequence: TGTGCCAGCAGCCGAGAGACTAGCGGGGGGGCCTACACCGGGGAGCTGTTTTTT.

The genes are TRBV29-1 and TRBJ2-3, with D unresolved. The V gene lost 6 bases and the J gene lost 0 bases, with 13 bases spanning the gap. Germline CDR1 is SQVTM and CDR2 is ANQGSEA. This CDR3 is built from 14 residues. The CDR3 loop is CSVASPGSTDTQYF. DNA of the CDR3: TGCAGCGTCGCGTCCCCCGGTAGCACAGATACGCAGTATTTT.